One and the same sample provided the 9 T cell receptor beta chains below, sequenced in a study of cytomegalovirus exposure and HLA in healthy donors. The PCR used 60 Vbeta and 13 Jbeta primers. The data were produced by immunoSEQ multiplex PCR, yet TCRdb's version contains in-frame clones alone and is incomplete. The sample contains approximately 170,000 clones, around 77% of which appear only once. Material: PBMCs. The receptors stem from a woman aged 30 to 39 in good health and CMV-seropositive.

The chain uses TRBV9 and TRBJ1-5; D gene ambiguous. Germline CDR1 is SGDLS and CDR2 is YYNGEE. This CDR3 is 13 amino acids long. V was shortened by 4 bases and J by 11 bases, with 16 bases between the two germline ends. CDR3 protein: CASSPGSSSAQHF. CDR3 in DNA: TGTGCCAGCAGCCCGGGTTCTTCGTCAGCCCAGCATTTT.

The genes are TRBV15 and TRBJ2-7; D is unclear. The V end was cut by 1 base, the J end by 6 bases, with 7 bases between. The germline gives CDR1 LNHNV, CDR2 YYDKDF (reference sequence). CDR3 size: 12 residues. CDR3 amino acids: CATSRVFSEQYF. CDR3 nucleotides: TGTGCCACCAGCAGAGTGTTCAGCGAGCAGTACTTC.

CDR3 sequence (DNA): TGTGCCAGCTCACCTACCTCGGGGAGCAACACTGAAGCTTTCTTT. Protein sequence: CASSPTSGSNTEAFF. The rearrangement links TRBV18 to TRBJ1-1; the D is unclear. The CDR3 spans 15 residues. Germline loops: CDR1 KGHSH, CDR2 LQKENI. The V end was cut by 3 bases, the J end by 2 bases, with 13 bases between.

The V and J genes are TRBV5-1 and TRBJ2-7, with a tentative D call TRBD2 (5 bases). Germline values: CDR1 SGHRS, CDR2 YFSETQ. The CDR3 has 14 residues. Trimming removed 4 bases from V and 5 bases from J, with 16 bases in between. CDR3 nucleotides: TGCGCCAGCAGCGTCCTGGGTCACGGGGACGAGCAGTACTTC. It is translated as CASSVLGHGDEQYF.

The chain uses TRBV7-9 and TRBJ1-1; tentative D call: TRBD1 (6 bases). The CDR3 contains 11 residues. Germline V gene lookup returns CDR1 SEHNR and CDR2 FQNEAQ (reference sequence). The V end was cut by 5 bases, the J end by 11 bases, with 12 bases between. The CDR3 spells CASSEGHIAFF. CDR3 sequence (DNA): TGTGCCAGCAGCGAGGGACATATTGCTTTCTTT.

CDR3 DNA: TGCAGCGTTGCTGACAGACTCTATGGCTACACCTTC. Its translation: CSVADRLYGYTF. The chain combines TRBV29-1 with TRBJ1-2; D is possibly TRBD1 (5 bases). V was clipped by 4 bases and J by 4 bases, with 10 bases between them. This CDR3 spans 12 amino acids. Germline loops: CDR1 SQVTM, CDR2 ANQGSEA.

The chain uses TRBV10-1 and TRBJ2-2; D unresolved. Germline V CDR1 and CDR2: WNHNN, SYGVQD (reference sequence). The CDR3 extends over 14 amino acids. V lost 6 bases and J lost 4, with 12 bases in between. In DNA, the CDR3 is TGCGCCAGCAGCCCACAAATTGGCACCGGGGAGCTGTTTTTT. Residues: CASSPQIGTGELFF.

DNA of the CDR3: TGCGCCAGCAGCCAAGATGCCAGGGGTGAAGCTTTCTTT. Its protein is CASSQDARGEAFF. The V gene is TRBV4-3, the J gene TRBJ1-1, with a possible D match to TRBD1 (6 bases). The CDR3 has 13 amino acids. Trimming stripped 0 bases from V and 7 bases from J, with 9 bases between. Germline V CDR1 and CDR2: LGHNA, YSLEER.

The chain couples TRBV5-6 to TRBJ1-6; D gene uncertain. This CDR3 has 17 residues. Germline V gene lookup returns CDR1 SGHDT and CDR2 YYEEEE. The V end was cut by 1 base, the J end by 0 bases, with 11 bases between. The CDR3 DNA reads TGTGCCAGCAGCTTGCGTACGGTGAGCTCCTATAATTCACCCCTCCACTTT. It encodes CASSLRTVSSYNSPLHF.